This T cell receptor (beta chain) was obtained from a study of blood T cells in healthy people across ages. Study background: When template switching was applied, about one barcoded beta molecule was captured per two T cells. Study-wide results and limits: Naive T cell percentage showed a strong correlation with the diversity of TCR beta.

Next came a second PCR, run for roughly 6 to 11 cycles, which used a sample-barcoded 5' primer along with a J-beta primer mix. All cDNA molecules were each tagged by a template-switch adaptor with 12 random nucleotides. MiXCR, applied by TCRdb to the 5' RACE reads, yields one record per CDR3 protein. The sample has under 2 million distinct CDR3 sequences; roughly 32% are singletons. Each donor's blood draw was 8.5 to 10 milliliters of peripheral blood. As to this clonotype: Antigen unknown.

The CDR3 is 12 residues long. Per germline, CDR1 PRHDT and CDR2 FYEKMQ (reference sequence). The ends lost 6 bases at V and 11 bases at J; junction bases unmatched: 9. The chain employs TRBV13 and TRBJ1-1; 7 nucleotides align to TRBD1. This TCR was sampled from a woman aged 30 to 39 in good health. The sequencing input was blood. CDR3 in DNA: TGTGCCAGCAGACTTACAGGGGATAGGGCTTTCTTT. It specifies CASRLTGDRAFF.